Presented here are 18 T cell receptor beta chains from one specimen sequenced in a study of cytomegalovirus exposure and HLA in healthy donors. The PCR was carried out with 60 Vbeta primers and 13 Jbeta primers. Profiled with immunoSEQ multiplex PCR; TCRdb holds only in-frame clones, not every one. The sample yields roughly 130,000 clones, about 74% seen once. The sample consisted of PBMCs. Every receptor here comes from a man aged 40-49 years in good health and CMV-seropositive.

V is TRBV5-1 and J is TRBJ2-5, with D tentatively TRBD2 (6 bases). TRBJ2-7 matches the DNA end more closely, so the J call is doubtful. This CDR3 has 13 residues. Looked up from germline, CDR1 is SGHRS and CDR2 is YFSETQ. CDR3 sequence (DNA): TGCGCCAGCAGCTCCGCTAGCGAGCACGAGCAGTACTTC. It yields the protein CASSSASEHEQYF.

This sequence joins TRBV6-6 and TRBJ2-5; tentative D call: TRBD1 (6 bases). Trimming left V 1 base short and J 5 bases short, with 14 bases between. This CDR3 is 15 amino acids long. Germline assignment: CDR1 MNHNY and CDR2 SVGAGI (reference sequence). The CDR3 sequence: CASSYFPQGRETQYF. The CDR3 coding sequence is TGTGCCAGCAGTTACTTTCCACAGGGACGGGAGACCCAGTACTTC.

The chain recombines TRBV6-5 with TRBJ1-1, with unresolved D. CDR3 size: 13 residues. Germline V gene data show CDR1 as MNHEY and CDR2 as SVGAGI. The V and J ends lost 2 bases and 1 base respectively, with 5 bases between them. The CDR3 region has the DNA TGTGCCAGCAGTTACGCCAGGAACACTGAAGCTTTCTTT. Its translation is CASSYARNTEAFF.

This clone has more than one count but fewer than ten. CDR3 protein: CASSYRTPKTGELFF. The DNA for the CDR3 is TGCGCCAGCAGCTACAGGACACCTAAGACCGGGGAGCTGTTTTTT. The chain recombines TRBV5-1 with TRBJ2-2, with D possibly TRBD1 on 5 matching bases. V lost 3 bases, J lost 5 bases, and 14 bases lay in between. The CDR3 consists of 15 residues. The germline gives CDR1 SGHRS, CDR2 YFSETQ. Full variable domain (remainder filled in from reference TRBV5-1 and TRBJ2-2): KAGVTQTPRYLIKTRGQQVTLSCSPISGHRSVSWYQQTPGQGLQFLFEYFSETQRNKGNFPGRFSGRQFSNSRSEMNVSTLELGDSALYLCASSYRTPKTGELFFGEGSRLTVL.

The chain is built from TRBV5-8 and TRBJ1-1, with 8 bases that match TRBD1. Germline CDR1 reads SGHTS; CDR2 reads YDEGEE. V dropped 3 bases and J dropped 5; count of bases not matched to a gene: 6. There are 14 residues in the CDR3. The CDR3 sequence: CASSWGQVYTEAFF. The CDR3 bases are TGTGCCAGCAGCTGGGGACAGGTTTATACTGAAGCTTTCTTT.

The chain links TRBV10-1 to TRBJ2-7, with 8 bases fitting TRBD2. V lost 9 bases, J lost 5 bases, and 15 bases stayed unmatched. This CDR3 spans 15 amino acids. CDR1 is WNHNN, CDR2 SYGVQD, per germline (reference sequence). CDR3 nucleotide sequence: TGCGCCAGTGAAGGGGGGGGACTAGACGACCACGAGCAGTACTTC. It translates to CASEGGGLDDHEQYF.

This chain links TRBV19 with TRBJ2-3; D is unclear. The CDR3 runs to 15 residues. With 6 bases removed from V and 2 bases from J, the gap between germline ends came to 15 bases. Germline CDR1 reads LNHDA; CDR2 reads SQIVND (reference sequence). In nucleotides, the CDR3 is TGTGCCAGTAGGGAGTCCAGTTTCAACACAGATACGCAGTATTTT. Protein sequence: CASRESSFNTDTQYF.

This sequence joins TRBV6-4 and TRBJ1-2, with a tentative D call TRBD1 (5 bases). Trimming removed 0 bases at V and 3 bases at J, with 8 bases between. The CDR3 has 14 residues. The germline V gene encodes CDR1 MRHNA and CDR2 SNTAGT. Here the CDR3 reads CASSDSAGDYGYTF. CDR3 DNA sequence: TGTGCCAGCAGTGACTCCGCGGGGGACTATGGCTACACCTTC.

The gene calls are TRBV5-1 and TRBJ2-3; D possibly corresponds to TRBD2 (6 bases). The CDR3 is made up of 15 amino acids. The V gene's germline CDR1 is SGHRS and CDR2 YFSETQ. Trimming took off 1 base at V and 6 bases at J, with 15 bases between the two ends. The CDR3 region has the DNA TGCGCCAGCAGCTTGATAACCGGGAGTGGGGATACGCAGTATTTT. This encodes CASSLITGSGDTQYF.

The V call is TRBV2, the J call TRBJ1-5, with 9 nucleotides matching TRBD1. Per germline, CDR1 SNHLY and CDR2 FYNNEI. The V segment lost 6 bases and the J segment 7 bases; nucleotides outside the gene matches: 10. CDR3 length equals 15 residues. The CDR3 reads CASSEWGQGSQPQHF. DNA of the CDR3: TGTGCCAGCAGCGAGTGGGGACAGGGAAGCCAGCCCCAGCATTTT.

The rearrangement joins TRBV29-1 to TRBJ2-3, with 9 bases aligning to TRBD2. The V gene end was trimmed by 6 bases and the J gene end by 7 bases; junction bases not matched to a gene: 11. CDR1 SQVTM and CDR2 ANQGSEA come from the germline V gene. CDR3 length: 14 residues. The CDR3 coding sequence is TGCAGCGTGGGCGGGACTAGCCAGGGGAATACGCAGTATTTT. Its protein is CSVGGTSQGNTQYF.

The chain recombines TRBV10-1 with TRBJ1-1; maybe TRBD1 (6 bases). CDR1 and CDR2 from the germline V gene are WNHNN and SYGVQD (reference sequence). V was pared by 8 bases and J by 4 bases, with 14 bases between. This CDR3 is 13 amino acids long. The DNA for the CDR3 is TGCGCCAGCGCTGAGGCCAGGGGCACTGAAGCTTTCTTT. Its translation is CASAEARGTEAFF.

V is TRBV5-5 and J is TRBJ1-3; D perhaps matches TRBD1 (5 bases). V gave up 4 bases and J gave up 4 bases, with 15 bases separating them. Germline values: CDR1 SGHKS, CDR2 YYEKEE (reference sequence). This CDR3 spans 15 amino acids. For the CDR3, the DNA is TGTGCCAGCAGCCTGGTCAGGGTCTCCGGAAACACCATATATTTT. This sequence encodes CASSLVRVSGNTIYF.

V gene TRBV6-5 combines with J gene TRBJ2-5; 7 bases align to TRBD1. The last part of the DNA fits TRBJ2-7 better; the J call may be wrong. Germline values: CDR1 MNHEY, CDR2 SVGAGI. The CDR3 sequence is 14 residues long. CDR3 residues: CASRSGQQGYEQYF. As DNA, the CDR3 is TGTGCCAGCAGATCGGGACAGCAAGGCTACGAGCAGTACTTC.

The chain links TRBV6-5 to TRBJ1-1, with D hard to call. The germline CDR1 and CDR2 sequences are MNHEY and SVGAGI. The ends were cut back, 0 bases at V and 11 bases at J, with 19 bases in the middle. This CDR3 contains 15 residues. CDR3 sequence (DNA): TGTGCCAGCAGTTACTCCGACGGGGTCTATCAGTCGGCTTTCTTT. Translating gives CASSYSDGVYQSAFF.

The rearrangement links TRBV28 to TRBJ2-5, with D maybe TRBD2 (5 bases). The tail of the sequence fits TRBJ2-7 better, so the J call may be wrong. Germline CDR1 is MDHEN and CDR2 is SYDVKM. This CDR3 region has 13 residues. DNA for the CDR3: TGTGCCAGCACTGCGGGTGATTTCTACGAGCAGTACTTC. Its translation: CASTAGDFYEQYF.

CDR3: CASSLSSGGSYEQYF. CDR3 coding DNA: TGTGCCAGCAGTCTCTCATCCGGCGGATCCTACGAGCAGTACTTC. The rearrangement links TRBV28 to TRBJ2-7; D is undetermined. The V gene's germline CDR1 is MDHEN and CDR2 SYDVKM. The V end lost 5 bases, the J end lost 1 base, and 15 bases lay between the germline ends. The length of the CDR3 is 15 residues.

The genes are TRBV6-5 and TRBJ1-1, with a tentative D call TRBD1 (5 bases). The germline V gene encodes CDR1 MNHEY and CDR2 SVGAGI. Trimming removed 8 bases from V and 4 bases from J, with 8 bases in between. There are 11 residues in the CDR3. CDR3 loop: CASVGGTEAFF. The CDR3 region has the DNA TGTGCCAGCGTGGGGGGCACTGAAGCTTTCTTT.